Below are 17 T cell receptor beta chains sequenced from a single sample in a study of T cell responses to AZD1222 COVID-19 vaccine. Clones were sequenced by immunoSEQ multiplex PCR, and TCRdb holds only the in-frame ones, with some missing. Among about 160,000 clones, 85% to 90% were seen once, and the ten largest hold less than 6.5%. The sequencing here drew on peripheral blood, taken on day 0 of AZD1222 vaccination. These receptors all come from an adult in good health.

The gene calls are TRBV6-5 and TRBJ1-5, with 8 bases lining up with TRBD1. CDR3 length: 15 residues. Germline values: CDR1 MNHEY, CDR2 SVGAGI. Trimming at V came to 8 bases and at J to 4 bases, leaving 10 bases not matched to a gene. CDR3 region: CASGQGAGLNQPQHF. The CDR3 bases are TGTGCCAGCGGACAGGGAGCGGGGCTAAATCAGCCCCAGCATTTT.

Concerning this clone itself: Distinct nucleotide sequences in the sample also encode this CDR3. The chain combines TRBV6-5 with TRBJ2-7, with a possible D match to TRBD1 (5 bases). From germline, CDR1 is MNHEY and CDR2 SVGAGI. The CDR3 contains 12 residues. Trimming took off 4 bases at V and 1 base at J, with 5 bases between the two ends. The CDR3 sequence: CASSSGSYEQYF. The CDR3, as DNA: TGTGCCAGCAGTTCAGGGTCCTACGAGCAGTACTTC.

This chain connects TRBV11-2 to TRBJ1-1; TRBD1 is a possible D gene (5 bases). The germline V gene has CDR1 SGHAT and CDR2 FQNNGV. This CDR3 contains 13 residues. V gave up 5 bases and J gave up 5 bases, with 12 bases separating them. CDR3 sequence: CASSPMGGTEAFF. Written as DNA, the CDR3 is TGTGCCAGCAGCCCCATGGGGGGTACTGAAGCTTTCTTT.

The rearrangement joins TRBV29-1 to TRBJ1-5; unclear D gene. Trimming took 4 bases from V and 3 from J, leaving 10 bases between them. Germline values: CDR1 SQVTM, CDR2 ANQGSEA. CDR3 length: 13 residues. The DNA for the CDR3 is TGCAGCGTTGTGGTTGGATACAATCAGCCCCAGCATTTT. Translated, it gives CSVVVGYNQPQHF. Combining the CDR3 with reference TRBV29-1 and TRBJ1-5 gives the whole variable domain SAVISQKPSRDICQRGTSLTIQCQVDSQVTMMFWYRQQPGQSLTLIATANQGSEATYESGFVIDKFPISRPNLTFSTLTVSNMSPEDSSIYLCSVVVGYNQPQHFGDGTRLSIL.

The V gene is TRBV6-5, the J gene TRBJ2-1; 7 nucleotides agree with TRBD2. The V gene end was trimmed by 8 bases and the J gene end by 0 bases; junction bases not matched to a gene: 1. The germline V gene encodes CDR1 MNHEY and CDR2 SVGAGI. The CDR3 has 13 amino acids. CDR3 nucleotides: TGTGCCAGCCGGGACTACTCCTACAATGAGCAGTTCTTC. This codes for CASRDYSYNEQFF.

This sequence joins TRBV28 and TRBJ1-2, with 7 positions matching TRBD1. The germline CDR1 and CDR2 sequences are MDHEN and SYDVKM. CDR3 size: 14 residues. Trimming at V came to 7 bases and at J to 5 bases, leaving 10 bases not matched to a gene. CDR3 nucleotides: TGTGCCAGCACCTCAACCGACAGGGCGTATGGCTACACCTTC. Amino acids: CASTSTDRAYGYTF.

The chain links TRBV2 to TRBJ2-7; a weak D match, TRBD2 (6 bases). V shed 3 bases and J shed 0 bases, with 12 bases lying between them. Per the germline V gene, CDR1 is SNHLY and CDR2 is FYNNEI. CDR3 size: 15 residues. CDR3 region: CASSDYRGSSYEQYF. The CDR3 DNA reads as TGTGCCAGCAGTGACTACCGGGGGAGCTCCTACGAGCAGTACTTC.

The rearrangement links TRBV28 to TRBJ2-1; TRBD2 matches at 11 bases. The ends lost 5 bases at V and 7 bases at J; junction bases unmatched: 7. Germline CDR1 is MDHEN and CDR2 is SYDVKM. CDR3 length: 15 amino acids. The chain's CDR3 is CASSPLAGGRNEQFF. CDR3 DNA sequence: TGTGCCAGCAGTCCCTTAGCGGGAGGGAGGAATGAGCAGTTCTTC.

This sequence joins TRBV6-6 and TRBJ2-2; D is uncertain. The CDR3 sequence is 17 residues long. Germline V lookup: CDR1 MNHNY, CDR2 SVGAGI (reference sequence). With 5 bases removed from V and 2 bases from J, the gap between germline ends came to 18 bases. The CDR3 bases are TGTGCCAGCAGTCGATACTCATCCTCGAGTAACACCGGGGAGCTGTTTTTT. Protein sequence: CASSRYSSSSNTGELFF.

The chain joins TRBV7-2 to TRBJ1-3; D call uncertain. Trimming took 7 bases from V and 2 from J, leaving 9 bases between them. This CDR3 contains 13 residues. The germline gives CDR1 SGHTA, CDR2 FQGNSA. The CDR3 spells CASKGTAGNTIYF. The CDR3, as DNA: TGTGCCAGCAAAGGAACTGCTGGAAACACCATATATTTT.

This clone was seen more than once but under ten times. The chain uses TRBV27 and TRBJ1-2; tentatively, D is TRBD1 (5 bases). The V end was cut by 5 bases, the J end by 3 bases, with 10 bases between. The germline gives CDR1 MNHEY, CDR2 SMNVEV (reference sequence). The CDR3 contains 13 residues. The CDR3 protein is CASSAQGYYGYTF. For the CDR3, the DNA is TGTGCCAGCAGTGCCCAGGGATACTATGGCTACACCTTC.

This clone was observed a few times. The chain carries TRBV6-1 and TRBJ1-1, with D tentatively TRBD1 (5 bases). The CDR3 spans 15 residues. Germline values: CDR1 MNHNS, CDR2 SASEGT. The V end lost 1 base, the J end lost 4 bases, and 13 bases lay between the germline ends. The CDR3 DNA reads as TGTGCCAGCAGTGAAGTAACAGGCCGGAGCACTGAAGCTTTCTTT. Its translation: CASSEVTGRSTEAFF.

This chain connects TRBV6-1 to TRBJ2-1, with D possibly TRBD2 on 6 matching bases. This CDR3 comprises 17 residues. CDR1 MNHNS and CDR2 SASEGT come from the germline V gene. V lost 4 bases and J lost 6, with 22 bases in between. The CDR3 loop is CASSVPPTVRTTNEQFF. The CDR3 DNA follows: TGTGCCAGCAGTGTCCCGCCGACTGTCCGGACTACCAATGAGCAGTTCTTC.

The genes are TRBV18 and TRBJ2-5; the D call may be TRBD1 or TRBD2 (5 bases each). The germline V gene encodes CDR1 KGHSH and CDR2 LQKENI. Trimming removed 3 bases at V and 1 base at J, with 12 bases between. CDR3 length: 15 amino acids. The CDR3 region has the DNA TGTGCCAGCTCACCGCAACGAGGGACCCAAGAGACCCAGTACTTC. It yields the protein CASSPQRGTQETQYF.

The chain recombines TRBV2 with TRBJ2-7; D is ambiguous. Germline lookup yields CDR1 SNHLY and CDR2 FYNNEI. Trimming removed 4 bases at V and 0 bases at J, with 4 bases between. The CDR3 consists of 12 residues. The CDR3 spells CASSGSSYEQYF. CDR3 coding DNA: TGTGCCAGCAGTGGTAGCTCCTACGAGCAGTACTTC.

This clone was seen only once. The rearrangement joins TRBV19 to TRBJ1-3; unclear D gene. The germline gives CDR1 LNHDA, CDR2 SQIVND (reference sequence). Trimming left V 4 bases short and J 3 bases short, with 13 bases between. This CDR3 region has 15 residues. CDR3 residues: CASSSRDRHGNTIYF. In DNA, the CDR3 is TGTGCCAGTAGTAGCCGAGACCGACATGGAAACACCATATATTTT.

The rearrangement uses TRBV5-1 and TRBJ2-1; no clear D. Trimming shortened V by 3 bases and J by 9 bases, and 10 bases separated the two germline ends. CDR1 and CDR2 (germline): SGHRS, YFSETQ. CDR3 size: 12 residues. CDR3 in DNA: TGCGCCAGCAGCTCAGCGTGGGGTGAGCAGTTCTTC. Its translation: CASSSAWGEQFF.